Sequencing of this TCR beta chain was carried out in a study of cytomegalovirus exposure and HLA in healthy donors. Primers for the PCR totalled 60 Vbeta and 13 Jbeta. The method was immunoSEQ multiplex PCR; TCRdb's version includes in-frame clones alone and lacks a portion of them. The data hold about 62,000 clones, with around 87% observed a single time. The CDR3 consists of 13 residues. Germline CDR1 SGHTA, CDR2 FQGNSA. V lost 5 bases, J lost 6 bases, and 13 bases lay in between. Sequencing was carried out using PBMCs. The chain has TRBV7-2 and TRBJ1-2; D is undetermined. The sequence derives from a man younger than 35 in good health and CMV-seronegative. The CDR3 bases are TGTGCCAGCAGCCCGAACCCCCGGGATGGCTACACCTTC. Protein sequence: CASSPNPRDGYTF.